This TCR beta chain appears in the sequencing data of a study of PD-1 blockade in mismatch repair-deficient tumors. As for the study in general: Patients had approximately 12 mismatch repair-deficient cancer types, all previously treated and progressing.

TCRs were sequenced from three patients responding to pembrolizumab. This CDR3 spans 14 amino acids. Germline V gene data show CDR1 as SGHRS and CDR2 as YFSETQ. Generated by immunoSEQ multiplex PCR, the TCRdb table keeps only in-frame clones and is missing some. Here the sample spans tens of thousands of clones, more than 65% being singletons. Sequencing was performed on peripheral blood, taken 12 weeks after starting pembrolizumab. This sequence was found in an adult with mismatch repair-deficient cancer. V and J are TRBV5-1 and TRBJ2-5; D could derive from TRBD1 or TRBD2 (5 bases each). The J call may be in error: the DNA end matches TRBJ2-7 better. As DNA, the CDR3 is TGCGCCAGCAGCTTGATGGGGACCCACGACGAGCAGTACTTC. Protein: CASSLMGTHDEQYF.